The 3 T cell receptor beta chains below were found in one sample sequenced in a study of regulatory dendritic cells for organ transplantation (dated by TCRdb to 2015 to 2018). The library relied on the immunoSEQ multiplex PCR assay. TCRdb's version of the immuneACCESS table is confined to in-frame rearrangements and falls short of the full clone set. An unresolved V gene accounts for under half of the shortfall where checked; the remainder is of unknown origin. Counted in this sample were under 35,000 clones; approximately 88% of them appeared once. 0.05% to 0.065% of the sample goes to the ten largest clones. Sequenced: naive CD4+ T cells from blood. This sample's cell subset or site label indicates: CD45RA+ naive T cells. Receptors were obtained from a human donor in good health.

The CDR3 sequence is CASSAGPYEQYF. CDR3 bases: TGTGCCAGCTCTGCGGGGCCCTACGAGCAGTACTTC. The V gene is TRBV2, the J gene TRBJ2-7; TRBD2 might be the D (6 bases). V lost 8 bases and J 2 bases, leaving 10 bases between the germline ends. The CDR3 spans 12 residues. Germline CDR1 SNHLY, CDR2 FYNNEI.

This clone has only one observation. This chain connects TRBV5-1 to TRBJ2-3, with D perhaps given as TRBD1 or TRBD2 (5 bases each). Germline CDR1 and CDR2: SGHRS and YFSETQ. The CDR3 has 15 amino acids. V lost 4 bases and J lost 0, with 12 bases in between. The DNA of the CDR3 is TGCGCCAGCAGCCGGGACGCGACTAGCACAGATACGCAGTATTTT. This codes for CASSRDATSTDTQYF.

This rearrangement joins TRBV11-2 to TRBJ1-2; no clear D. V was cut by 0 bases and J by 4 bases, with 9 bases left in between. The CDR3 spans 14 residues. Germline CDR1 reads SGHAT; CDR2 reads FQNNGV. CDR3 nucleotide sequence: TGTGCCAGCAGCTTAGATCGTTCGTTCTATGGCTACACCTTC. Amino acid sequence: CASSLDRSFYGYTF.